A selection of T cell receptor beta chains follows, all from one sample in a study of blood T cell repertoires in COVID-19. The method was immunoSEQ multiplex PCR; TCRdb's version includes in-frame clones alone and lacks a portion of them. The sample comprises roughly 500,000 clones, approximately 85% of which are singletons, and approximately 2.9% rests with the top ten. The specimen was peripheral blood. All receptors come from a human donor in a cohort sampled during active COVID-19. CDR3s include the opening cysteine and the closing phenylalanine or tryptophan. Fields, in order: V gene, clone size, D gene, J gene, CDR3 protein, CDR3 DNA. The D gene is left open where the match is weak. Rows may omit the clone size; those that give it use once, few, many or a size class.

v_gene: TRBV2
abundance: .
d_gene: .
j_gene: TRBJ1-1
CDR3aa: CASGRQASSEAFF
CDR3nt: TGTGCCAGCGGAAGACAGGCATCGTCTGAAGCTTTCTTT

v_gene: TRBV3-1/TRBV3-2
abundance: once
d_gene: .
j_gene: TRBJ1-4
CDR3aa: CASSTHSSTNEKLFF
CDR3nt: TGTGCCAGCAGCACTCACAGTTCAACTAATGAAAAACTGTTTTTT

v_gene: TRBV12-3/TRBV12-4
abundance: .
d_gene: .
j_gene: TRBJ1-3
CDR3aa: CASSRGTAETIYF
CDR3nt: TGTGCCAGCAGTAGGGGGACCGCCGAGACCATATATTTT

v_gene: TRBV23-1
abundance: .
d_gene: .
j_gene: TRBJ1-1
CDR3aa: CASSLNRTGDTSFF
CDR3nt: TGCGCCAGCAGTCTCAATCGGACGGGGGATACGTCTTTCTTT

v_gene: TRBV7-2
abundance: .
d_gene: .
j_gene: TRBJ2-3
CDR3aa: CASSLVTAGWDTQYF
CDR3nt: TGTGCCAGCAGCTTAGTGACGGCGGGGTGGGATACGCAGTATTTT

v_gene: TRBV15
abundance: .
d_gene: .
j_gene: TRBJ1-4
CDR3aa: CATSRDGEEKLFF
CDR3nt: TGTGCCACCAGCAGAGATGGTGAGGAAAAACTGTTTTTT

v_gene: TRBV9
abundance: .
d_gene: TRBD1
j_gene: TRBJ1-6
CDR3aa: CASSPTGDGSPLHF
CDR3nt: TGTGCCAGCAGCCCGACAGGGGACGGTTCACCCCTCCACTTT

v_gene: TRBV3-1/TRBV3-2
abundance: .
d_gene: TRBD1
j_gene: TRBJ1-1
CDR3aa: CASRHTGALLEAFF
CDR3nt: TGTGCCAGCAGACATACAGGGGCACTCCTTGAAGCTTTCTTT

v_gene: TRBV7-2
abundance: once
d_gene: TRBD1
j_gene: TRBJ2-7
CDR3aa: CASSSGTAPYEQYF
CDR3nt: TGTGCCAGCAGCTCCGGGACAGCGCCCTACGAGCAGTACTTC

v_gene: TRBV18
abundance: .
d_gene: TRBD1
j_gene: TRBJ1-5
CDR3aa: CASSLEDRLNQPQHF
CDR3nt: TGTGCCAGCTCACTGGAGGACAGGTTGAATCAGCCCCAGCATTTT

v_gene: TRBV6-5
abundance: few
d_gene: .
j_gene: TRBJ1-2
CDR3aa: CASRAQVPYGYTF
CDR3nt: TGTGCCAGCAGGGCCCAGGTCCCTTATGGCTACACCTTC

v_gene: TRBV11-3
abundance: .
d_gene: TRBD2
j_gene: TRBJ2-3
CDR3aa: CASSSGGLAGTDTQYF
CDR3nt: TGTGCCAGCAGCTCCGGGGGACTAGCTGGCACAGATACGCAGTATTTT

v_gene: TRBV9
abundance: .
d_gene: .
j_gene: TRBJ1-4
CDR3aa: CASSRGVATNEKLFF
CDR3nt: TGTGCCAGCAGTCGGGGGGTTGCAACTAATGAAAAACTGTTTTTT

v_gene: TRBV19
abundance: .
d_gene: .
j_gene: TRBJ2-6
CDR3aa: CASSMRSSGANVLTF
CDR3nt: TGTGCCAGTAGTATGAGGAGCTCCGGGGCCAACGTCCTGACTTTC

v_gene: TRBV6-6
abundance: .
d_gene: TRBD1
j_gene: TRBJ2-3
CDR3aa: CASSGQGAGNTDTQYF
CDR3nt: TGTGCCAGCAGTGGACAGGGGGCGGGTAACACAGATACGCAGTATTTT

v_gene: TRBV19
abundance: .
d_gene: .
j_gene: TRBJ1-1
CDR3aa: CASKREGGTEAFF
CDR3nt: TGTGCCAGTAAGCGAGAGGGAGGCACTGAAGCTTTCTTT

v_gene: TRBV5-8
abundance: .
d_gene: .
j_gene: TRBJ1-1
CDR3aa: CASSLVSGQREAFF
CDR3nt: TGTGCCAGCAGCTTGGTGTCAGGTCAACGAGAAGCTTTCTTT

v_gene: TRBV11-2
abundance: .
d_gene: .
j_gene: TRBJ1-1
CDR3aa: CASSKDTPEGTEAFF
CDR3nt: TGTGCCAGCAGCAAGGACACCCCGGAGGGCACTGAAGCTTTCTTT

v_gene: TRBV7-2
abundance: once
d_gene: TRBD1
j_gene: TRBJ1-4
CDR3aa: CASSLGWTGSTNEKLFF
CDR3nt: TGTGCCAGCAGCTTAGGCTGGACAGGCAGTACGAATGAAAAACTGTTTTTT

v_gene: TRBV30
abundance: .
d_gene: .
j_gene: TRBJ2-7
CDR3aa: CAWSVLTGVGQYF
CDR3nt: TGTGCCTGGAGTGTACTAACGGGAGTTGGGCAGTACTTC

v_gene: TRBV9
abundance: .
d_gene: TRBD2
j_gene: TRBJ2-3
CDR3aa: CASSVGPSGGTDTQYF
CDR3nt: TGTGCCAGCAGCGTAGGTCCTAGCGGCGGCACAGATACGCAGTATTTT

v_gene: TRBV30
abundance: .
d_gene: TRBD1
j_gene: TRBJ1-4
CDR3aa: CAQTGRHNEKLFF
CDR3nt: TGTGCCCAGACAGGGCGCCATAATGAAAAACTGTTTTTT

v_gene: TRBV2
abundance: .
d_gene: TRBD2
j_gene: TRBJ2-3
CDR3aa: CASSEAPRGGLQYF
CDR3nt: TGTGCCAGCAGTGAAGCCCCACGGGGGGGCCTGCAGTATTTT

v_gene: TRBV19
abundance: .
d_gene: TRBD1
j_gene: TRBJ1-1
CDR3aa: CASSSGTGGWGTEAFF
CDR3nt: TGTGCCAGTAGCTCCGGGACAGGGGGATGGGGCACTGAAGCTTTCTTT

v_gene: TRBV5-8
abundance: .
d_gene: TRBD1
j_gene: TRBJ1-4
CDR3aa: CASSGDRGGDEKLFF
CDR3nt: TGTGCCAGCAGCGGAGACAGGGGGGGAGATGAAAAACTGTTTTTT

v_gene: TRBV4-1
abundance: .
d_gene: .
j_gene: TRBJ1-5
CDR3aa: CASSQESSGRPNQPQHF
CDR3nt: TGCGCCAGCAGCCAAGAAAGTTCAGGCAGACCCAATCAGCCCCAGCATTTT

v_gene: TRBV7-3
abundance: .
d_gene: TRBD2
j_gene: TRBJ2-7
CDR3aa: CASSLTRTSGYSYEQYF
CDR3nt: TGTGCCAGCAGCTTAACCCGGACTAGCGGATATTCCTACGAGCAGTACTTC

v_gene: TRBV27
abundance: .
d_gene: .
j_gene: TRBJ1-6
CDR3aa: CASRGDTYSPLHF
CDR3nt: TGTGCCAGCAGGGGGGACACGTATTCACCCCTCCACTTT

v_gene: TRBV6-5
abundance: .
d_gene: TRBD1
j_gene: TRBJ1-4
CDR3aa: CASSYSQGVQRKLFF
CDR3nt: TGTGCCAGCAGTTATTCGCAGGGGGTTCAGCGAAAACTGTTTTTT

v_gene: TRBV19
abundance: .
d_gene: .
j_gene: TRBJ1-3
CDR3aa: CASSIQGRSGNTIYF
CDR3nt: TGTGCCAGTAGTATCCAGGGGAGATCTGGAAACACCATATATTTT

v_gene: TRBV30
abundance: .
d_gene: TRBD2
j_gene: TRBJ2-5
CDR3aa: CAWSVRGTSGRSQYF
CDR3nt: TGTGCCTGGAGTGTGCGGGGGACTAGCGGGAGGTCCCAGTACTTC

v_gene: TRBV21-1
abundance: .
d_gene: .
j_gene: TRBJ2-5
CDR3aa: CASIPRGGVRTQYF
CDR3nt: TGTGCCAGCATCCCACGGGGGGGAGTGCGGACCCAGTACTTC

v_gene: TRBV7-7
abundance: .
d_gene: TRBD1
j_gene: TRBJ2-2
CDR3aa: CASSLATGAQGELFF
CDR3nt: TGTGCTAGCAGCTTAGCCACAGGGGCCCAAGGGGAGCTGTTTTTT

v_gene: TRBV19
abundance: .
d_gene: .
j_gene: TRBJ2-3
CDR3aa: CASSSAGSDTQYF
CDR3nt: TGTGCCAGTAGTTCAGCAGGCTCCGATACGCAGTATTTT

v_gene: TRBV7-7
abundance: .
d_gene: TRBD1
j_gene: TRBJ2-2
CDR3aa: CASSLDGTGTGELFF
CDR3nt: TGTGCTAGCAGCTTAGATGGGACAGGGACCGGGGAGCTGTTTTTT

v_gene: TRBV15
abundance: .
d_gene: .
j_gene: TRBJ2-4
CDR3aa: CATSRAGRSAKNIQYF
CDR3nt: TGTGCCACCAGCAGAGCAGGGAGGTCAGCCAAAAACATTCAGTACTTC

v_gene: TRBV24-1
abundance: .
d_gene: TRBD1
j_gene: TRBJ2-1
CDR3aa: CATSEKGQGLNEQFF
CDR3nt: TGTGCCACCAGTGAAAAGGGACAGGGCCTAAATGAGCAGTTCTTC

v_gene: TRBV12-3/TRBV12-4
abundance: .
d_gene: .
j_gene: TRBJ1-1
CDR3aa: CASSRTGNTEAFF
CDR3nt: TGTGCCAGCAGCAGAACAGGGAACACTGAAGCTTTCTTT

v_gene: TRBV30
abundance: .
d_gene: .
j_gene: TRBJ2-3
CDR3aa: CAWSVGRATDTQYF
CDR3nt: TGTGCCTGGAGTGTTGGGCGGGCCACAGATACGCAGTATTTT

v_gene: TRBV7-3
abundance: .
d_gene: TRBD1
j_gene: TRBJ2-2
CDR3aa: CASTLDRAGTGELFF
CDR3nt: TGTGCCAGCACCCTAGACAGGGCCGGCACCGGGGAGCTGTTTTTT

v_gene: TRBV7-9
abundance: .
d_gene: TRBD1
j_gene: TRBJ2-1
CDR3aa: CASSPRAPGQAYNEQFF
CDR3nt: TGTGCCAGCAGCCCAAGAGCCCCGGGACAGGCCTACAATGAGCAGTTCTTC

v_gene: TRBV10-3
abundance: .
d_gene: .
j_gene: TRBJ2-5
CDR3aa: CAISYSEQETQYF
CDR3nt: TGTGCCATCAGTTATTCGGAGCAAGAGACCCAGTACTTC

v_gene: TRBV28
abundance: .
d_gene: TRBD1
j_gene: TRBJ2-7
CDR3aa: CASSRGDREHYF
CDR3nt: TGTGCCAGCAGTCGCGGGGACAGGGAGCACTACTTC

v_gene: TRBV5-1
abundance: .
d_gene: .
j_gene: TRBJ2-4
CDR3aa: CASSPGHSLAKNIQYF
CDR3nt: TGCGCCAGCAGTCCGGGACATTCTCTAGCCAAAAACATTCAGTACTTC

v_gene: TRBV5-6
abundance: .
d_gene: TRBD2
j_gene: TRBJ2-7
CDR3aa: CASSSPRTSGRYEQYF
CDR3nt: TGTGCCAGCAGCTCCCCCCGGACTAGCGGGAGATACGAGCAGTACTTC

v_gene: TRBV28
abundance: .
d_gene: .
j_gene: TRBJ1-5
CDR3aa: CASLGAINQPQHF
CDR3nt: TGTGCCAGCCTAGGGGCTATCAATCAGCCCCAGCATTTT

v_gene: TRBV30
abundance: .
d_gene: .
j_gene: TRBJ2-3
CDR3aa: CAWSRETRADTQYF
CDR3nt: TGTGCCTGGAGTAGGGAGACTAGAGCAGATACGCAGTATTTT

v_gene: TRBV28
abundance: .
d_gene: .
j_gene: TRBJ1-3
CDR3aa: CASSRQASGNTIYF
CDR3nt: TGTGCCAGCAGTAGACAGGCTAGTGGAAACACCATATATTTT

v_gene: TRBV11-1
abundance: .
d_gene: .
j_gene: TRBJ2-7
CDR3aa: CASSLASGRLDPPYEQYF
CDR3nt: TGTGCCAGCAGCTTAGCTTCGGGAAGACTAGACCCGCCGTACGAGCAGTACTTC

v_gene: TRBV4-2
abundance: few
d_gene: TRBD2
j_gene: TRBJ2-7
CDR3aa: CASSQDPGGGFYEQYF
CDR3nt: TGTGCCAGCAGCCAAGATCCCGGCGGGGGGTTCTACGAGCAGTACTTC

v_gene: TRBV28
abundance: .
d_gene: TRBD1
j_gene: TRBJ2-7
CDR3aa: CASRLRQGTYEQYF
CDR3nt: TGTGCCAGCCGGCTGAGACAGGGGACCTACGAGCAGTACTTC

v_gene: TRBV9
abundance: .
d_gene: TRBD2
j_gene: TRBJ2-7
CDR3aa: CASSPASGFLEQYF
CDR3nt: TGTGCCAGCAGCCCCGCTAGCGGGTTTCTTGAGCAGTACTTC

v_gene: TRBV6-1
abundance: .
d_gene: .
j_gene: TRBJ1-1
CDR3aa: CASSEALVRGAGEAFF
CDR3nt: TGTGCCAGCAGTGAAGCGCTCGTTCGGGGGGCGGGTGAAGCTTTCTTT

v_gene: TRBV12-3/TRBV12-4
abundance: .
d_gene: .
j_gene: TRBJ1-2
CDR3aa: CASRAEGQGYTF
CDR3nt: TGTGCCAGCCGGGCGGAGGGGCAAGGCTACACCTTC

v_gene: TRBV30
abundance: .
d_gene: .
j_gene: TRBJ1-5
CDR3aa: CAWSRDFDQPQHF
CDR3nt: TGTGCCTGGTCACGGGATTTCGATCAGCCCCAGCATTTT